The 5 T cell receptor beta chains listed next were all sequenced from one sample in a study of identical twins. Each CDR3 protein is one row after TCRdb ran MiXCR on the 5' RACE reads. The sample consists of approximately 230,000 distinct CDR3 sequences, 6.5% of them appearing once. These data were likewise used in another study, on T cells expressing NK-cell markers.

Sequencing used CD8+ T cells sorted from blood. Receptors originate from a woman aged 18 to 35 in good health.

V is TRBV11-2 and J is TRBJ2-1; D remains unclear. Trimming took 7 bases from V and 1 from J, leaving 14 bases between them. CDR1 and CDR2 (germline): SGHAT, FQNNGV. This CDR3 has 15 residues. The CDR3 reads CASNRGRPSYNEQFF. The CDR3 nucleotides read TGTGCCAGCAACCGAGGACGGCCTTCCTACAATGAGCAGTTCTTC.

The rearrangement uses TRBV27 and TRBJ2-1; TRBD2 agrees at 13 bases. Germline V gives CDR1 MNHEY, CDR2 SMNVEV (reference sequence). V shed 5 bases and J 2 bases; nucleotides not matched to a gene: 3. The CDR3 sequence is 16 residues long. CDR3 coding DNA: TGTGCCAGCAGTCCGGGGACTAGCGGGGCCTACAATGAGCAGTTCTTC. This codes for CASSPGTSGAYNEQFF.

The table lists this clonotype with many counts. The V gene is TRBV12-3 or TRBV12-4, the J gene TRBJ2-3, with D possibly TRBD1 on 5 matching bases. V was cut by 8 bases and J by 6 bases, with 12 bases left in between. The CDR3 spans 12 residues. The CDR3 loop reads CASRTGRDTQYF. CDR3 bases: TGTGCCAGCCGCACAGGAAGGGATACGCAGTATTTT.

The V and J genes are TRBV3-1 and TRBJ2-3; D may correspond to TRBD1 or TRBD2 (5 bases each). From germline, CDR1 is LGHDT and CDR2 YNNKEL (reference sequence). This CDR3 region has 16 residues. Trimming shortened V by 4 bases and J by 1 base, and 15 bases separated the two germline ends. The CDR3 DNA reads as TGTGCCAGCAGCCTAGACGTCCGGGGCGGCACAGATACGCAGTATTTT. The encoded protein is CASSLDVRGGTDTQYF.

CDR3 nucleotide sequence: TGTGCCAGCAATGCACAATCCGGGACTCACAATGAGCAGTTCTTC. Encoded protein: CASNAQSGTHNEQFF. The chain combines TRBV12-3 or TRBV12-4 with TRBJ2-1; a weak D match, TRBD2 (6 bases). The length of the CDR3 is 15 residues. Between the trimmed V and J ends, which lost 7 bases and 5 bases, there was a span of 18 bases.